The T cell receptor beta chain described here comes from a study of CD8 T cells in ankylosing spondylitis listed by TCRdb under 2017. As for the study more broadly: The study set out to find disease-linked TCR variants by profiling T cell receptor beta repertoires in ankylosing spondylitis patients and healthy donors. Peripheral blood was sampled, and synovial fluid was also collected from ankylosing spondylitis patients. The full study cohort was made up of 20 to 25 ankylosing spondylitis patients and about a hundred healthy donors.

V is clipped by 0 bases and J by 4 bases, and the sequence between their germline boundaries is 7 bases long. The germline V gene yields LGHNA for CDR1 and YNFKEQ for CDR2. Spanning cysteine to phenylalanine, the CDR3 consists of 15 amino acids. Just the 45-base CDR3 DNA is kept, in frame starting at base 1. This clonotype occurred many times. Its recognized antigen is unknown. No base quality information exists; no much larger clone differs at one position. Overall results and qualifications from the work: The disease-linked clones showed a CD8+ phenotype and occurred at relatively low frequencies in peripheral blood. The disease-linked clones were reported as significantly enriched in matched synovial fluid samples from ankylosing spondylitis patients. Blood from ankylosing spondylitis patients appeared to be characterized by a TCR beta motif made up of about 8 highly homologous amino acid variants. Some of the motif variants had been reported before in the synovial fluid and blood of reactive arthritis patients, a finding that suggests common disease-initiation mechanisms.

Sequencer: Illumina HiSeq 2500. Quantitative 5'-RACE with molecular barcodes was used to prepare TCR beta libraries. The authors processed their data as follows. Disease-linked TCR variants were identified with a new computational method built on a probabilistic model of VDJ rearrangement. The public reads were quality trimmed at Q25 with fastp and then assembled into clones with MiXCR by TCRdb, keeping productive beta chains. Rows matching on CDR3 protein sequence are summarized as one entry with the most common DNA and genes. V and J calls and clone size were set by TCRdb, not the authors. In all, the sample holds 650,000 to 800,000 distinct CDR3 sequences, and roughly 20% of those were seen once. 15% to 20% of the sample is held by the ten biggest clonotypes.

In this chain, TRBV4-2 is recombined with TRBJ1-6; the D segment cannot be called with confidence. The source material was blood, either unsorted or a sorted T cell fraction (not recorded which). This receptor was obtained from a male donor with ankylosing spondylitis. Read as DNA, the sequence is TGTGCCAGCAGCCAAGATGGCGGGTATAATTCACCCCTCCACTTT. The resulting protein is CASSQDGGYNSPLHF.